This paragraph covers one TCR beta chain sequence. This clone's antigen is unknown. Base qualities are missing; no much larger clone stands one base away. This sample was taken from a study of blood T cell repertoires in COVID-19 (dated by TCRdb to 2018 to 2021). Describing the broader study: Collaborator samples came from the United States, Italy and Spain and covered acute and convalescent phases of COVID-19. Nearly every sample came with metadata listing a de-identified subject ID, COVID-19 status, age in years and sex. The dataset comprised deeply sampled blood TCRbeta repertoires from subjects exposed to, actively infected with, or recovered from COVID-19. The samples were drawn from two sources: the first 160 participants of the ongoing ImmuneRACE study, and fewer than 1,500 subjects contributed by 6 global collaborators. The prospective study material was composed of cDNA or gDNA derived from T cells, B-cell-depleted T cells, or PBMCs. Where available, HLA class I and class II types were obtained from metadata supplied by the sample provider rather than from assay-based typing. A freely available public database, intended as a resource for researchers studying the immune response to SARS-CoV-2, is where the repertoires were released.

Sequences SGHDN (CDR1) and FVKESK (CDR2) are obtained from the germline V gene. V loses 4 bases, J loses 10 bases, and the germline ends lie 11 bases apart. The CDR3 goes from the cysteine to the phenylalanine over 13 residues. Only the CDR3 portion is preserved as DNA: 39 bases, with reading frame beginning at the first base. What the study reported, not specific to this receptor: The quantity of clinical and demographic metadata differed by source and by participant and was supplied without curation.

TCRbeta CDR3 regions were amplified from genomic DNA by means of the immunoSEQ Assay, a bias-controlled multiplex PCR. The original pipeline was this. The number of nucleated cells in each sample was estimated from the amplification of reference gene primers within the assay. Sequence reads were collapsed and filtered to measure the absolute abundance of every unique TCRbeta CDR3 rearrangement. For each sample, productive Simpson clonality was calculated by taking the square root of Simpson's diversity index across productive rearrangements. Here the immuneACCESS table is served through TCRdb, limited to in-frame sequences with V and J called. Missing clones are a known gap in these copies; in checked studies unresolved V genes cover under half, and the rest lacks a known reason. V and J calls and clone size are those listed in that table; D and trimming were worked out from the DNA. This sample is represented by over 85,000 clones; approximately 80% of them were singletons. The ten largest make up around 4.5% of the sample.

Whole blood was collected in K2EDTA tubes by collaborating institutions according to the institutions' own protocols. For TCRbeta analysis, collaborators shipped samples in one of three forms: frozen whole blood, isolated PBMCs, or DNA extracted from either of those sample types. Sequenced material: peripheral blood. Rearrangement joined TRBV14 to TRBJ1-6; possibly the D gene is TRBD1, per 5 matching bases. This clonotype was sampled from a human donor in a cohort sampled during active COVID-19. The encoded CDR3 is CASSPLDTSPLHF. The nucleotides are TGTGCCAGCAGCCCACTGGACACATCACCCCTCCACTTT.